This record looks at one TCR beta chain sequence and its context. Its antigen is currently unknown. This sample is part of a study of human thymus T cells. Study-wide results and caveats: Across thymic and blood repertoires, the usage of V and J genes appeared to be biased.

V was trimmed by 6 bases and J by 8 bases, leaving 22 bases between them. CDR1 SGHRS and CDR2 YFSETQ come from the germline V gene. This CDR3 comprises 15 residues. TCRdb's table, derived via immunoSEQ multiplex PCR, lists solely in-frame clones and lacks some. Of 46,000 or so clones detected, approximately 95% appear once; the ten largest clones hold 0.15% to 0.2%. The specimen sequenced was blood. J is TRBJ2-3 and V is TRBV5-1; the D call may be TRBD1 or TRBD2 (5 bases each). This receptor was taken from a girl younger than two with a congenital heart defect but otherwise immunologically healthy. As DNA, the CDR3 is TGCGCCAGCACGGGGCGGGTCGGTGATTCGGGTACGCAGTATTTT. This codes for CASTGRVGDSGTQYF.